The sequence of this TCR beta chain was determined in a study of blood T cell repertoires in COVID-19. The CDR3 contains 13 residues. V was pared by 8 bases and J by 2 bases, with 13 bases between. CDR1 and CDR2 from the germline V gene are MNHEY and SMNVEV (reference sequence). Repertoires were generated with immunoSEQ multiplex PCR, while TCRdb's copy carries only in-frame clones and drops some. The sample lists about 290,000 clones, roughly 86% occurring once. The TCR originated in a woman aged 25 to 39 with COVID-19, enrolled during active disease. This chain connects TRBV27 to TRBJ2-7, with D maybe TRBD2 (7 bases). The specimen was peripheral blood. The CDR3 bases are TGTGCCAGCGGGGGGGCCGGGGCCTACGAGCAGTACTTC. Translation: CASGGAGAYEQYF.